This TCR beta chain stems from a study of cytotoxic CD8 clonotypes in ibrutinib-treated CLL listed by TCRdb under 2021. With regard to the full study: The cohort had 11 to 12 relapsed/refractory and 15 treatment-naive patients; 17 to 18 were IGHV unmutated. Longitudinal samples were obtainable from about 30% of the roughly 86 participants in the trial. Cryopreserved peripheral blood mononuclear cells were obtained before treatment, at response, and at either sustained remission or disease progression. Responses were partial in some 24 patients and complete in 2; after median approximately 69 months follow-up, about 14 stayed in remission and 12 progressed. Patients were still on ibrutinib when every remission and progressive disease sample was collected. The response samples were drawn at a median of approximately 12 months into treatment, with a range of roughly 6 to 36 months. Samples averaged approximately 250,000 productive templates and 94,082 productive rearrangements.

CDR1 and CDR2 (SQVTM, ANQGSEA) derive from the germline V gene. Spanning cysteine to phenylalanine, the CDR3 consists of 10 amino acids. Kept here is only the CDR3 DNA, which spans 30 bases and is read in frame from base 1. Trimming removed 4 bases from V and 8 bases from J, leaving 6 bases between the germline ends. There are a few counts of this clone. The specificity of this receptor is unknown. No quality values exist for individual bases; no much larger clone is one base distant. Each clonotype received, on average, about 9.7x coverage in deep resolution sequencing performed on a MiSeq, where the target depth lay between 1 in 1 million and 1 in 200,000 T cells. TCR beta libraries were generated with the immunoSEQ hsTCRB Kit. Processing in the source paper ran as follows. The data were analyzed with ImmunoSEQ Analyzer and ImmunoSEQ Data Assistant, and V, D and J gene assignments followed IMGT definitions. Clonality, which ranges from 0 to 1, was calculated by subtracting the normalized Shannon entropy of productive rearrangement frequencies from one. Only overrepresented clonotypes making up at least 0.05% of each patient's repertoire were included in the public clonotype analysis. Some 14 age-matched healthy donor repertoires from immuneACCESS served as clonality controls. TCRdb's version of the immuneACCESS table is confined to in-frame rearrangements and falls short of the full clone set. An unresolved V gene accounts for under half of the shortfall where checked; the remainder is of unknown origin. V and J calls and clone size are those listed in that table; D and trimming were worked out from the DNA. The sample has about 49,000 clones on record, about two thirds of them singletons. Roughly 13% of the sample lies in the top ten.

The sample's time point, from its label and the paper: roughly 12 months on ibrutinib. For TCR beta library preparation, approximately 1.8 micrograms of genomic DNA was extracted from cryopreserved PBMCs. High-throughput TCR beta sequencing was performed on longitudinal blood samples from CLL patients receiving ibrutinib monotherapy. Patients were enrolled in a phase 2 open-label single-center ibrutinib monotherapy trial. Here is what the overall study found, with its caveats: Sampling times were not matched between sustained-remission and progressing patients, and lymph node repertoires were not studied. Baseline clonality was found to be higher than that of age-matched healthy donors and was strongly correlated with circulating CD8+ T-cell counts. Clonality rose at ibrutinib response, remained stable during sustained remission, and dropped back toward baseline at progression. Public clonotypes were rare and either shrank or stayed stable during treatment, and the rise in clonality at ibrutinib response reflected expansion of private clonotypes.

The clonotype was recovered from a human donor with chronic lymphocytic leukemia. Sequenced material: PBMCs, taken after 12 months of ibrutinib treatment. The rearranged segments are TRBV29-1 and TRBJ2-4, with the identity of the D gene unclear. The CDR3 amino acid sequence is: CSVVRDIQYF. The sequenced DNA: TGCAGCGTTGTACGGGACATTCAGTACTTC.